The clone carrying this T cell receptor beta chain came up once. Participants spanned ages about 18 to 90 years and resided in 20 to 30 US areas. Clones were read by immunoSEQ multiplex PCR, and TCRdb kept only the in-frame ones, dropping some. The sample contains 200,000 or so clones, about 86% of which appear only once. V lost 4 bases and J lost 2, with 9 bases in between. In germline, CDR1 is SGHTA, CDR2 FQGNSA. CDR3 size: 14 residues. The entry originates in a study of blood T cell repertoires in COVID-19. The overall study: Acute and convalescent COVID-19 specimens originated in the United States, Italy and Spain.

This TCR was recovered from a woman aged 40 to 50 with acute COVID-19. Sequencing was carried out using PBMCs or T cells enriched from blood (not recorded which). The rearrangement joins TRBV7-2 to TRBJ1-5; D remains ambiguous. CDR3 region: CASSSRQGNQPQHF. Here the CDR3 DNA reads TGTGCCAGCAGCTCACGACAAGGCAATCAGCCCCAGCATTTT. The complete variable domain, with remaining parts taken from reference TRBV7-2 and TRBJ1-5, reads GAGVSQSPSNKVTEKGKDVELRCDPISGHTALYWYRQSLGQGLEFLIYFQGNSAPDKSGLPSDRFSAERTGGSVSTLTIQRTQQEDSAVYLCASSSRQGNQPQHFGDGTRLSIL.